This T cell receptor beta chain appears in the sequencing data of a study of graft-versus-host responses after intestinal transplantation. Study details: All of the recipients had induction that used anti-thymocyte globulin, then tacrolimus and steroids for 2 to 3 years. Study results and caveats: The highest levels of circulating GvH clones went along with early declines in HvG clones after transplant. Allograft graft-versus-host to host-versus-graft clonal ratios ran high in patients with graft-donor T cell macrochimerism. GvH clones occurred in recipient marrow; some first appeared in ileum or blood.

The CDR3 spans 14 residues. The trim removed 10 bases at V and 6 bases at J, leaving 9 bases unmatched. CDR1 and CDR2 from the germline V gene are MGHDK and SYGVNS. Measured with immunoSEQ multiplex PCR; TCRdb has only the in-frame clones, and not every one. The sample shows about 97,000 clones, about nine tenths of them seen only once. Note on this clone: The antigen remains unidentified.

Sequencing used PBMCs, obtained about 440 days after intestinal transplant. This TCR was sampled from a human patient who received an intestinal transplant, so some T cells may come from the graft donor. This rearrangement joins TRBV25-1 to TRBJ2-1; TRBD1 matches at 10 bases. This CDR3 reads CATPRTGGFNEQFF. Here the CDR3 DNA reads TGTGCCACCCCGAGGACAGGGGGTTTCAATGAGCAGTTCTTC.